The 24 T cell receptor beta chains below all came from one sample that was sequenced in a study of OX40 agonist ivuxolimab in advanced cancers. Measured with immunoSEQ multiplex PCR; TCRdb has only the in-frame clones, and not every one. The sample has approximately 100,000 clones, over 75% seen once. The sample in question was CD4+ or CD8+ T cells sorted from blood, obtained in a trial of the OX40 agonist ivuxolimab. The origin of the receptors is an adult with an advanced solid tumor such as melanoma, head and neck, liver or kidney cancer.

The chain uses TRBV7-8 and TRBJ2-1; 9 nucleotides line up with TRBD2. The length of the CDR3 is 16 residues. Germline V gene sequence: CDR1 SGHVS, CDR2 FQNEAQ. V dropped 5 bases and J dropped 4; count of bases not matched to a gene: 9. Here the CDR3 DNA reads TGTGCCAGCAGCCCGTCCGGACTAGCGTCTTACAATGAGCAGTTCTTC. Protein: CASSPSGLASYNEQFF.

The chain recombines TRBV11-2 with TRBJ2-4, with 7 positions matching TRBD1. Trimming removed 0 bases from V and 1 base from J; junction bases left unmatched: 0. The CDR3 runs to 15 residues. The germline gives CDR1 SGHAT, CDR2 FQNNGV. CDR3: CASSLETGAKNIQYF. In DNA form, the CDR3 reads TGTGCCAGCAGCTTAGAGACAGGGGCCAAAAACATTCAGTACTTC. The whole variable domain, filled in from reference TRBV11-2 and TRBJ2-4, reads EAGVAQSPRYKIIEKRQSVAFWCNPISGHATLYWYQQILGQGPKLLIQFQNNGVVDDSQLPKDRFSAERLKGVDSTLKIQPAKLEDSAVYLCASSLETGAKNIQYFGAGTRLSVL.

The chain joins TRBV27 to TRBJ2-7; 14 bases are a match to TRBD2. V trimming: 6 bases; J trimming: 5 bases; junction bases outside the gene matches: 3. CDR1 is MNHEY and CDR2 is SMNVEV in the germline V gene (reference sequence). There are 14 residues in the CDR3. CDR3 loop: CASSPGLAGDEQYF. The DNA for the CDR3 is TGTGCCAGCAGCCCGGGACTAGCGGGAGACGAGCAGTACTTC.

The CDR3 DNA reads as TGCGCCAGCAGCTTGAGGACTAGCGGGCCCCTGGAGACCCAGTACTTC. The encoded protein is CASSLRTSGPLETQYF. V and J are TRBV5-1 and TRBJ2-5; 11 nucleotides match TRBD2. The CDR3 loop spans 16 amino acids. CDR1 is SGHRS, CDR2 YFSETQ, per germline. After removal of 1 base from V and 5 bases from J, the junction contained 7 bases not matched to a gene.

The CDR3 bases are TGTGCCAGCAGCGTACTAGCCCAGGGGAATGAGCAGTTCTTC. Translation: CASSVLAQGNEQFF. The chain links TRBV7-9 to TRBJ2-1, with D perhaps matching TRBD1 or TRBD2 (6 bases each). V shed 5 bases and J shed 7 bases, with 15 bases lying between them. CDR3 length: 14 amino acids. CDR1 SEHNR and CDR2 FQNEAQ come from the germline V gene (reference sequence).

The chain is built from TRBV7-9 and TRBJ2-4; 8 nucleotides agree with TRBD1. The CDR3 runs 15 residues. Per germline, CDR1 SEHNR and CDR2 FQNEAQ (reference sequence). With V trimmed by 2 bases and J by 3 bases, 3 bases remained unmatched. The CDR3 DNA follows: TGTGCCAGCAGCTTATCCGGGACAGGCAAAAACATTCAGTACTTC. Its protein product is CASSLSGTGKNIQYF.

This clone was detected only once. The chain is built from TRBV27 and TRBJ2-5, with 10 bases aligning to TRBD1. With the DNA end fitting TRBJ2-7 better, the J assignment may be wrong. The CDR3 spans 15 residues. CDR1 MNHEY and CDR2 SMNVEV come from the germline V gene (reference sequence). The CDR3, as DNA: TGTGCCAGCAGTGGGACAGGGGCTTCCTCCTACGAGCAGTACTTC. It is translated as CASSGTGASSYEQYF.

V gene TRBV29-1 combines with J gene TRBJ2-3; 9 bases map to TRBD1. From germline, CDR1 is SQVTM and CDR2 ANQGSEA. V trimming: 6 bases; J trimming: 8 bases; junction bases outside the gene matches: 0. The CDR3 covers 10 residues. CDR3 sequence reads: CSVGQGTQYF. CDR3 nucleotide sequence: TGCAGCGTGGGACAGGGTACGCAGTATTTT.

A few counts support this clone. One end of the junction is discordant with germline, which a read error may explain. The CDR3 is CASSWARIGFGNTIYF. The CDR3 region has the DNA TGTGCTAGCAGTTGGGCAAGAATAGGTTTTGGAAACACCATATATTTT. V usage is TRBV28 and J usage is TRBJ1-3; D ambiguous. Germline assignment: CDR1 MDHEN and CDR2 SYDVKM. The CDR3 is made up of 16 amino acids.

This chain links TRBV5-6 with TRBJ2-1; 7 bases are a match to TRBD1. CDR3 length equals 15 residues. Germline CDR1 SGHDT, CDR2 YYEEEE. The J segment lost 0 bases and the V segment lost 1 base, leaving 1 base of the junction unmatched. The CDR3 coding sequence is TGTGCCAGCAGCTTGCAGGGGGACTCCTACAATGAGCAGTTCTTC. Its protein product is CASSLQGDSYNEQFF.

The CDR3 reads CASSIRPGRGRSYEQYF. The CDR3 bases are TGTGCCAGTAGTATTCGGCCGGGACGGGGCCGCTCCTACGAGCAGTACTTC. The chain is built from TRBV19 and TRBJ2-7; D is perhaps TRBD1 or TRBD2 (5 bases each). The germline CDR1 and CDR2 sequences are LNHDA and SQIVND (reference sequence). This CDR3 region has 17 residues. V was cut by 3 bases and J by 0 bases, with 18 bases left in between.

The chain links TRBV7-2 to TRBJ1-5, with D perhaps matching TRBD1 (5 bases). CDR1 is SGHTA and CDR2 is FQGNSA in the germline V gene. V was pared by 5 bases and J by 6 bases, with 14 bases between. CDR3 length equals 14 residues. CDR3: CASSPQGGTQPQHF. The CDR3 region has the DNA TGTGCCAGCAGCCCGCAGGGAGGGACTCAGCCCCAGCATTTT.

The chain combines TRBV19 with TRBJ2-4; the match to TRBD1 covers 7 bases. The V segment lost 3 bases and the J segment 0 bases; nucleotides outside the gene matches: 11. The CDR3 sequence is 18 residues long. Looked up from germline, CDR1 is LNHDA and CDR2 is SQIVND (reference sequence). The CDR3 DNA reads TGTGCCAGTAGTATCCGGAACACAGGGGCTGTAGCCAAAAACATTCAGTACTTC. This gives the protein CASSIRNTGAVAKNIQYF.

This rearrangement joins TRBV19 to TRBJ2-1; the match to TRBD2 covers 10 bases. The CDR3 runs to 16 residues. Per the germline V gene, CDR1 is LNHDA and CDR2 is SQIVND (reference sequence). J gave up 5 bases and V 3 bases, and 7 bases lay outside the gene matches. The chain's CDR3 is CASSIVLAGKHNEQFF. The CDR3 DNA reads as TGTGCCAGTAGTATCGTACTAGCGGGAAAGCACAATGAGCAGTTCTTC.

The chain is built from TRBV2 and TRBJ2-7; D is possibly TRBD2 (5 bases). Trimming removed 8 bases at V and 7 bases at J, with 18 bases between. CDR1 is SNHLY, CDR2 FYNNEI, per germline. CDR3 length: 13 amino acids. CDR3 region: CASSLVGLGEQYF. CDR3 DNA sequence: TGTGCCAGCTCACTAGTAGGTCTTGGGGAGCAGTACTTC.

The chain uses TRBV7-6 and TRBJ2-7, with 14 nucleotides matching TRBD2. The CDR3 runs 15 residues. CDR1 is SGHVS and CDR2 is FNYEAQ in the germline V gene. The V segment lost 5 bases and the J segment 6 bases; nucleotides outside the gene matches: 6. CDR3 loop: CASSKTSGRGVEQYF. DNA for the CDR3: TGTGCCAGCAGCAAGACTAGCGGGAGGGGGGTCGAGCAGTACTTC.

The V and J genes are TRBV18 and TRBJ1-2, with D uncertain. CDR1 is KGHSH, CDR2 LQKENI, per germline. The CDR3 extends over 13 amino acids. Trimming removed 2 bases from V and 6 bases from J, with 10 bases in between. Written as DNA, the CDR3 is TGTGCCAGCTCACCAGGGCATGGAGATGGCTACACCTTC. It codes for CASSPGHGDGYTF.

The V and J genes are TRBV30 and TRBJ1-4; D unresolved. CDR1 is GTSNPN, CDR2 SVGIG, per germline (reference sequence). V was trimmed by 7 bases and J by 5 bases, leaving 14 bases between them. CDR3 size: 13 residues. CDR3 bases: TGTGCCTCTAAGGGTGTTGGGAATGAAAAACTGTTTTTT. The encoded protein is CASKGVGNEKLFF.

The rearrangement links TRBV18 to TRBJ1-4; D uncertain. The CDR3 runs to 14 residues. Germline CDR1 is KGHSH and CDR2 is LQKENI. The V and J ends lost 1 base and 6 bases respectively, with 9 bases between them. CDR3: CASSPRPPYEKLFF. The CDR3 DNA follows: TGTGCCAGCTCACCACGACCGCCCTATGAAAAACTGTTTTTT.

V gene TRBV21-1 combines with J gene TRBJ1-1; the D segment call TRBD1 is taken from the table without a DNA check. TRBV21-1 is a listed pseudogene. The CDR3 spans 14 residues. The CDR3 DNA is TGTGCCAGCACCCGGACAGGCGGCGGCACTGAAGCTTTCTTT. Protein sequence: CASTRTGGGTEAFF.

The gene calls are TRBV11-1 and TRBJ2-7, with D possibly matching TRBD2 (5 bases). The CDR3 sequence is 14 residues long. V was shortened by 5 bases and J by 0 bases, with 11 bases between the two germline ends. Per germline, CDR1 SGHAT and CDR2 FQDESV (reference sequence). CDR3 amino acids: CASSPRTSSYEQYF. The CDR3 DNA reads as TGTGCCAGCAGCCCCAGGACTTCCTCCTACGAGCAGTACTTC.

The chain uses TRBV19 and TRBJ2-4; 13 bases line up with TRBD2. Germline assignment: CDR1 LNHDA and CDR2 SQIVND (reference sequence). J lost 16 bases, V lost 4 bases, and 10 bases had no gene match. The CDR3 length is 14 residues. CDR3 sequence: CASSTGTSGTFTYF. The CDR3 region has the DNA TGTGCCAGTAGTACCGGGACTAGCGGGACTTTTACCTACTTC.

V and J are TRBV14 and TRBJ2-7; TRBD1 is a possible D gene (5 bases). V shed 4 bases and J shed 7 bases, with 8 bases lying between them. The V gene's germline CDR1 is SGHDN and CDR2 FVKESK. The length of the CDR3 is 11 residues. The CDR3 reads CASSLRQEQYF. In nucleotides, the CDR3 is TGTGCCAGCAGCCTTCGACAGGAGCAGTACTTC.

Of note for this clone: One end of the junction is discordant with germline, which a read error may explain. The chain couples TRBV27 to TRBJ2-7; D not resolved. Germline V gene sequence: CDR1 MNHEY, CDR2 SMNVEV (reference sequence). CDR3 length equals 15 residues. The CDR3 here is CASSLSGRTSYEQYF. For the CDR3, the DNA is TGTGCCAGCAGTCTATCTGGGCGGACCTCCTACGAGCAGTACTTC.